This T cell receptor (beta chain) was observed in a study of blood T cell repertoires in COVID-19. The wider study: Researchers got acute and convalescent COVID-19 samples from the United States, Italy and Spain. The cDNA or gDNA used as material had been derived from T cells, B-cell-depleted T cells, or PBMCs.

Original processing notes: Estimation of nucleated cell counts was performed using reference gene primer amplification. The method was immunoSEQ multiplex PCR; TCRdb's version includes in-frame clones alone and lacks a portion of them. V and J calls and clone size come straight from that table; D and trimming were deduced from the DNA. The table has 300,000 or so clones, approximately 86% seen once. CDR1 SGHRS and CDR2 YFSETQ come from the germline V gene. This CDR3 contains 16 residues. After removal of 1 base from V and 2 bases from J, the junction contained 7 bases not matched to a gene. The chain links TRBV5-1 to TRBJ2-3; 7 bases fit TRBD1. The origin of this receptor is a man between 65 and 80 years old with acute or convalescent COVID-19. Sequenced input: peripheral blood. The CDR3 region has the DNA TGCGCCAGCAGCTTGACAGGGGTTGCCATCACAGATACGCAGTATTTT. It specifies CASSLTGVAITDTQYF.